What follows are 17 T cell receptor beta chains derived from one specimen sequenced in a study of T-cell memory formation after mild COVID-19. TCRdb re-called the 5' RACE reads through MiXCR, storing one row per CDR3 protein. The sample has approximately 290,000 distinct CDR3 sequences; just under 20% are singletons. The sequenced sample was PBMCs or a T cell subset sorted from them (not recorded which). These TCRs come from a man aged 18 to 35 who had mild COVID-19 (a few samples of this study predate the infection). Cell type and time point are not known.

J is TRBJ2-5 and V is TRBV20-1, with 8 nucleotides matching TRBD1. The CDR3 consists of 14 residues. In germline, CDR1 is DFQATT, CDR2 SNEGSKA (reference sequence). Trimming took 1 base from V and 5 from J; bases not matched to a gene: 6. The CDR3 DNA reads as TGCAGTGCTAGAGCCCCAGGGGGCATGGAGACCCAGTACTTC. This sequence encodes CSARAPGGMETQYF.

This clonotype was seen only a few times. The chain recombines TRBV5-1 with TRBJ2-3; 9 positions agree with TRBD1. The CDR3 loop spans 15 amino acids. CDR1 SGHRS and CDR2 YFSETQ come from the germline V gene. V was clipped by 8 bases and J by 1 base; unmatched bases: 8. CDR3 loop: CASAGTGFGTDTQYF. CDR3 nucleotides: TGCGCCAGTGCCGGGACAGGGTTCGGCACAGATACGCAGTATTTT.

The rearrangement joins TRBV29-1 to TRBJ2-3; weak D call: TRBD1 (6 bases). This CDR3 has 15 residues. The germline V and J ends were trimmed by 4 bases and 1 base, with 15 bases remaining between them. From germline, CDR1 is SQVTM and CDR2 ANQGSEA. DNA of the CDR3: TGCAGCGTTGTTGGGGGCAGTGTAGGCACAGATACGCAGTATTTT. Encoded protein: CSVVGGSVGTDTQYF.

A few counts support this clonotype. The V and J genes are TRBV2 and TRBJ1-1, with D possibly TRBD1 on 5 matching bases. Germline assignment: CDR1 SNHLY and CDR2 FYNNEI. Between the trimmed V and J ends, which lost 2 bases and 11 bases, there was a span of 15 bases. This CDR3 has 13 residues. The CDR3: CASSERWGGVAFF. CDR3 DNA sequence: TGTGCCAGCAGTGAAAGATGGGGGGGAGTCGCTTTCTTT.

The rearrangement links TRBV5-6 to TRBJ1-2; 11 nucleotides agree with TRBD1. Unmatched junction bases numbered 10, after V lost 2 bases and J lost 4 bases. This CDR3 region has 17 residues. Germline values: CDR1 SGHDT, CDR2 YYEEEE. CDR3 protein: CASSLLGQGDGFYGYTF. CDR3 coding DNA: TGTGCCAGCAGCTTATTGGGACAGGGGGACGGGTTCTATGGCTACACCTTC.

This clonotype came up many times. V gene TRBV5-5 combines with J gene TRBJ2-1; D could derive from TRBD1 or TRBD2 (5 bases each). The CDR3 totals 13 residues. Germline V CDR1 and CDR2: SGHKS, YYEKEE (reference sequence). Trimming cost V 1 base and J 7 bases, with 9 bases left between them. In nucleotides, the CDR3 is TGTGCCAGCAGCTTGACTTGGGGGAATGAGCAGTTCTTC. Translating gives CASSLTWGNEQFF.

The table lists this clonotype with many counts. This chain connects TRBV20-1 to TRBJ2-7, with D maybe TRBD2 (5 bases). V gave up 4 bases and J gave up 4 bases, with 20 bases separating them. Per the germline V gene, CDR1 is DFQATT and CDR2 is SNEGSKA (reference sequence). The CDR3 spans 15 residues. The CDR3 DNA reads TGCAGTGCTAACAAAGAGGGCCTCCGTACGTACGAGCAGTACGTC. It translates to CSANKEGLRTYEQYV.

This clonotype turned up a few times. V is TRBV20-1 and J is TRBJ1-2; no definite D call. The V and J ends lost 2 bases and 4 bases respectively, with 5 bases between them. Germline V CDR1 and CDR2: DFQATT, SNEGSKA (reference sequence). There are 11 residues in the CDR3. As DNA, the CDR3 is TGCAGTGCTAGACAGCTCTATGGCTACACCTTC. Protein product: CSARQLYGYTF.

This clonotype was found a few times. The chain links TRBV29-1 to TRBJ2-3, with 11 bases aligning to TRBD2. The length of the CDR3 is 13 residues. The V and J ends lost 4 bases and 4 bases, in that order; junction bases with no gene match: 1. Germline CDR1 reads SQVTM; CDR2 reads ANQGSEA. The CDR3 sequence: CSVGSGGADTQYF. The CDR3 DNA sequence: TGCAGCGTTGGTAGCGGGGGGGCAGATACGCAGTATTTT.

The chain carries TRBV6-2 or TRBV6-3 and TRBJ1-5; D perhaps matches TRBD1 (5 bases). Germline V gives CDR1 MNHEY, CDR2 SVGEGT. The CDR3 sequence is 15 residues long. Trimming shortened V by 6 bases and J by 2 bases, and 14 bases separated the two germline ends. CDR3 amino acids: CASRLKGPGNQPQHF. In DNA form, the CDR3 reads TGTGCCAGCAGGTTAAAGGGGCCTGGCAATCAGCCCCAGCATTTT.

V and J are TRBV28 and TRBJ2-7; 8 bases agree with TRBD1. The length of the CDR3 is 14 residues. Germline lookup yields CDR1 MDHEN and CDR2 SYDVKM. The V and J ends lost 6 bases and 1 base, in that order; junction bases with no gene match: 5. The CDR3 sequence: CASSQGQASYEQYV. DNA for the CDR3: TGTGCCAGCAGCCAGGGACAGGCTTCCTACGAGCAGTACGTC.

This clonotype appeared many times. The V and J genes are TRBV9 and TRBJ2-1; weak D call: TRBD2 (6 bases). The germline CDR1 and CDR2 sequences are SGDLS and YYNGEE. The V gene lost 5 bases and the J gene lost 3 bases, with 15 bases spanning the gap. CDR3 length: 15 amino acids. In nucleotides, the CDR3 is TGTGCCAGCAGTCCCTGGCGGGGAAACTACAATGAGCAGTTCTTC. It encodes CASSPWRGNYNEQFF.

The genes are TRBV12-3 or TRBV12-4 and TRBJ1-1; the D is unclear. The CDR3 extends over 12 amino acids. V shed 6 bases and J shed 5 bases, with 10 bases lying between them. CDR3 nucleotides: TGTGCCAGCAGCAGAACGGGGACTGAAGCTTTCTTT. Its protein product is CASSRTGTEAFF.

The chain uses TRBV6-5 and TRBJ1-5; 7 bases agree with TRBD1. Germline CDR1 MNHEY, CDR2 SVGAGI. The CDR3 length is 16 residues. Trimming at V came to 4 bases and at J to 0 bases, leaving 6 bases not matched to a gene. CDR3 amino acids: CASSSRYRGSNQPQHF. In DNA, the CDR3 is TGTGCCAGCAGTTCGCGATACAGGGGTAGCAATCAGCCCCAGCATTTT.

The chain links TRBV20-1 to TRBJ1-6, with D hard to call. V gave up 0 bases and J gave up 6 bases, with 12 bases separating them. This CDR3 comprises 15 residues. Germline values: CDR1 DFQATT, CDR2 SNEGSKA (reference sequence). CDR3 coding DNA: TGCAGTGCTAGAGACGCATTATCATTTAATTCACCCCTCCACTTT. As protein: CSARDALSFNSPLHF.

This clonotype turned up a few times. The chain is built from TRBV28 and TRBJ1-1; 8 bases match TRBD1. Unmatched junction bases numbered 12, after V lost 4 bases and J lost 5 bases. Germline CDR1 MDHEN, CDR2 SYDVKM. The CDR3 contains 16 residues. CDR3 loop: CASSSPHRQGRTEAFF. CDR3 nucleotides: TGTGCCAGCAGTTCCCCCCACCGACAGGGGCGGACTGAAGCTTTCTTT.

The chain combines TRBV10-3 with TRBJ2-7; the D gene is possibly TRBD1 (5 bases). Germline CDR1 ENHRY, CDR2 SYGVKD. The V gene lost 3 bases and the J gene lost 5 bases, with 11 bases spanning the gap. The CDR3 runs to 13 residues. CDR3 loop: CAISDRAEDEQYV. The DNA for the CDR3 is TGTGCCATCAGTGACAGGGCGGAAGACGAGCAGTACGTC.